Described below is a single T cell receptor (beta chain) sequence and its context. These data are taken from a study of CD8+ T cells in alopecia areata. CDR3 length: 15 amino acids. Trimming pared 5 bases from V and 2 bases from J, leaving 12 bases between. Looked up from germline, CDR1 is MNHNY and CDR2 is SVGAGI (reference sequence). Sequencing used cDNA as its template, made by extracting RNA and reverse transcribing it. Profiled with immunoSEQ multiplex PCR; TCRdb holds only in-frame clones, not every one. The repertoire holds more than 150,000 clones, 50% to 60% seen once, with roughly 14% in the top ten.

This TCR came from a human donor with alopecia areata. V usage is TRBV6-6 and J usage is TRBJ1-4; perhaps TRBD1 as D (5 bases). The specimen comprised CD4+ T cells sorted from blood, sampled at week 0. The CDR3 nucleotides read TGTGCCAGCAGTAGCCCGGCAGGGACTAATGAAAAACTGTTTTTT. This codes for CASSSPAGTNEKLFF.